This TCR beta chain was captured by sequencing in a study of blood T cell repertoires in COVID-19. About the study: The study drew acute and convalescent COVID-19 samples from the United States, Italy and Spain. PBMCs, B-cell-depleted T cells, or T cells provided the cDNA or gDNA that made up the material.

In the original workflow: Amplified reference gene primers provided the basis for estimating nucleated cell counts. TCRdb's copy holds only in-frame clones and misses some; the assay was immunoSEQ multiplex PCR. The DNA gave D and trimming, while V, J and clone size come from that table. Of about 400,000 clones in the sample, 80% to 90% were seen once. This clone was picked up a small number of times. CDR3 length: 14 amino acids. Trimming took off 2 bases at V and 8 bases at J, with 12 bases between the two ends. The V gene's germline CDR1 is KGHDR and CDR2 SFDVKD. This TCR was recovered from a woman aged 25-40 years with acute or convalescent COVID-19. The rearrangement links TRBV24-1 to TRBJ1-5; D is unclear. The specimen was peripheral blood. The chain's CDR3 is CATSDSSRGKPQHF. CDR3 nucleotide sequence: TGTGCCACCAGTGATTCCTCCAGAGGGAAGCCCCAGCATTTT.